The sequence of this T cell receptor (beta chain) was determined in a study of T cell changes during pregnancy in multiple sclerosis. Method: immunoSEQ multiplex PCR; TCRdb's copy keeps in-frame clones and lacks some. The sample lists about 64,000 clones; around 96% were seen once. Trimming removed 0 bases from V and 6 bases from J, with 9 bases in between. The CDR3 length is 13 residues. Germline CDR1 reads SQVTM; CDR2 reads ANQGSEA. The sample consisted of CD8+ T cells from peripheral blood mononuclear cells, taken after pregnancy. The sequence was collected from a female donor with multiple sclerosis, enrolled in a pregnancy study. The chain combines TRBV29-1 with TRBJ2-1; weak D call: TRBD2 (5 bases). The CDR3 DNA sequence: TGCAGCGTTGAAGATGGTCTAGCCAATGAGCAGTTCTTC. Protein product: CSVEDGLANEQFF.